This passage covers 18 T cell receptor beta chains from one sample sequenced in a study of blood T cell repertoires in COVID-19. Method: immunoSEQ multiplex PCR; TCRdb's copy keeps in-frame clones and lacks some. The top ten hold approximately 4.9% of the sample, which has 150,000 to 200,000 clones, about 90% seen once. Specimen: peripheral blood. The source is a man in his thirties or forties with COVID-19, enrolled during active disease.

The gene calls are TRBV19 and TRBJ1-4, with D maybe TRBD1 (5 bases). Germline V gene data show CDR1 as LNHDA and CDR2 as SQIVND (reference sequence). The CDR3 runs to 14 residues. The V gene lost 1 base and the J gene lost 7 bases, with 10 bases spanning the gap. CDR3 nucleotides: TGTGCCAGTAGTATAGGGGGCCTTAGTGAAAAACTGTTTTTT. Translated: CASSIGGLSEKLFF.

The CDR3, as DNA: TGTGCCAGCAGCCCAGCGGTACTAGATACGCAGTATTTT. Translating it yields CASSPAVLDTQYF. The genes are TRBV28 and TRBJ2-3; D is possibly TRBD2 (5 bases). The ends were cut back, 6 bases at V and 5 bases at J, with 12 bases in the middle. The CDR3 extends over 13 amino acids. Germline lookup yields CDR1 MDHEN and CDR2 SYDVKM.

The chain's CDR3 is CASSLASPGTSGADTQYF. The DNA of the CDR3 is TGTGCCAGCAGCTTAGCCTCACCCGGGACTAGCGGGGCAGATACGCAGTATTTT. V is TRBV7-2 and J is TRBJ2-3; TRBD2 aligns across 13 bases. The V gene's germline CDR1 is SGHTA and CDR2 FQGNSA. The CDR3 loop spans 18 amino acids. The V segment lost 0 bases and the J segment 4 bases; nucleotides outside the gene matches: 7.

This chain links TRBV6-5 with TRBJ1-5; D is unclear. Trimming removed 7 bases from V and 5 bases from J, with 6 bases in between. The CDR3 runs 11 residues. From germline, CDR1 is MNHEY and CDR2 SVGAGI. The CDR3 coding sequence is TGTGCCAGCAAGAGAGATCAGCCCCAGCATTTT. Its protein product is CASKRDQPQHF.

CDR3 amino acids: CASSLRADRGSPLHF. In DNA, the CDR3 is TGTGCCAGCAGTTTAAGGGCGGACCGCGGGTCACCCCTCCACTTT. The rearrangement links TRBV27 to TRBJ1-6, with D hard to call. Germline-derived CDR1 and CDR2 are MNHEY and SMNVEV (reference sequence). The V gene lost 2 bases and the J gene lost 10 bases, with 15 bases spanning the gap. The CDR3 length is 15 residues.

V usage is TRBV28 and J usage is TRBJ2-2; 7 bases line up with TRBD1. Trimming cost V 4 bases and J 0 bases; bases outside gene matches: 2. CDR1 and CDR2 (germline): MDHEN, SYDVKM. This CDR3 has 15 residues. The CDR3 sequence is CASSSGTANTGELFF. DNA of the CDR3: TGTGCCAGCAGTTCCGGGACAGCGAACACCGGGGAGCTGTTTTTT.

The V call is TRBV27, the J call TRBJ2-1, with TRBD2 identical over 8 bases. Germline CDR1 reads MNHEY; CDR2 reads SMNVEV (reference sequence). The CDR3 spans 15 residues. The V gene end was trimmed by 5 bases and the J gene end by 4 bases; junction bases not matched to a gene: 7. The CDR3 DNA reads TGTGCCAGCAGTCCTCGGGGGGGCCGTTACAATGAGCAGTTCTTC. Residues: CASSPRGGRYNEQFF.

The chain is built from TRBV7-2 and TRBJ1-2; 9 bases align to TRBD1. With 5 bases clipped from V and 3 bases from J, the junction kept 4 bases outside the gene matches. Germline V gives CDR1 SGHTA, CDR2 FQGNSA. The CDR3 is 14 residues long. The CDR3 DNA sequence: TGTGCCAGCAGCCCGGGACAGGGTTACTATGGCTACACCTTC. It translates to CASSPGQGYYGYTF.

This clone was seen only once. The rearrangement joins TRBV10-3 to TRBJ1-2; 7 nucleotides align to TRBD1. Germline V CDR1 and CDR2: ENHRY, SYGVKD. This CDR3 contains 15 residues. V shed 2 bases, J shed 4 bases, and the junction held 7 bases outside the gene matches. This CDR3 reads CAISEPGTAFYGYTF. The CDR3 region has the DNA TGTGCCATCAGTGAGCCGGGGACAGCTTTCTATGGCTACACCTTC.

A single count supports this clone. This rearrangement joins TRBV6-4 to TRBJ1-5, with D possibly matching TRBD1 (6 bases). This CDR3 comprises 15 residues. The ends were cut back, 4 bases at V and 6 bases at J, with 16 bases in the middle. The V gene's germline CDR1 is MRHNA and CDR2 SNTAGT. CDR3 coding DNA: TGTGCCAGCAGTGGCCCTCACAGGGATGGTCAGCCCCAGCATTTT. Translation gives CASSGPHRDGQPQHF.

The chain combines TRBV7-2 with TRBJ1-1; maybe TRBD1 (5 bases). V lost 2 bases, J lost 5 bases, and 12 bases lay in between. CDR3 length equals 14 residues. CDR1 SGHTA and CDR2 FQGNSA come from the germline V gene. CDR3 bases: TGTGCCAGCAGCTTATTGGGGGGGGATACTGAAGCTTTCTTT. Translation gives CASSLLGGDTEAFF.

This rearrangement joins TRBV5-1 to TRBJ2-1; 9 nucleotides match TRBD1. This CDR3 has 14 residues. Germline V gene sequence: CDR1 SGHRS, CDR2 YFSETQ. The ends lost 2 bases at V and 12 bases at J; junction bases unmatched: 9. CDR3 nucleotide sequence: TGCGCCAGCAGCTTCGTCCCGGGACAGGGTGTGCAGTTCTTC. This gives the protein CASSFVPGQGVQFF.

This chain links TRBV6-5 with TRBJ2-1, with D hard to call. Trimming removed 2 bases from V and 4 bases from J, with 15 bases in between. Germline lookup yields CDR1 MNHEY and CDR2 SVGAGI. This CDR3 spans 16 amino acids. In nucleotides, the CDR3 is TGTGCCAGCAGTTACATCTCGCTAGAACGATACAATGAGCAGTTCTTC. Translating it yields CASSYISLERYNEQFF.

The DNA of the CDR3 is TGTGCCAGCAGTCTGACTAGCGGGAGGGTGGAGACCCAGTACTTC. It translates to CASSLTSGRVETQYF. The chain uses TRBV27 and TRBJ2-5; 14 bases align to TRBD2. The CDR3 is 15 residues long. J was trimmed by 5 bases and V by 5 bases; bases with no gene match: 4. Germline V gene lookup returns CDR1 MNHEY and CDR2 SMNVEV (reference sequence).

The chain couples TRBV30 to TRBJ1-1; D is possibly TRBD1 (5 bases). CDR3 size: 11 residues. Trimming cost V 2 bases and J 8 bases, with 9 bases left between them. CDR1 is GTSNPN, CDR2 SVGIG, per germline (reference sequence). CDR3 in DNA: TGTGCCTGGAGTTCTCAGGGAGAAGCTTTCTTT. Its protein product is CAWSSQGEAFF.

This rearrangement joins TRBV7-8 to TRBJ1-2; tentatively, D is TRBD1 (5 bases). V was pared by 4 bases and J by 3 bases, with 21 bases between. The germline gives CDR1 SGHVS, CDR2 FQNEAQ. The CDR3 totals 17 residues. DNA for the CDR3: TGTGCCAGCAGCTCAAGCGGGACCCTTAGACTTGACTATGGCTACACCTTC. Protein sequence: CASSSSGTLRLDYGYTF.

V is TRBV11-1 and J is TRBJ2-1; the D gene is possibly TRBD2 (5 bases). V was trimmed by 2 bases and J by 5 bases, leaving 13 bases between them. The CDR3 runs 15 residues. CDR1 SGHAT and CDR2 FQDESV come from the germline V gene (reference sequence). The CDR3 loop reads CASSLIALIHNEQFF. CDR3 sequence (DNA): TGTGCCAGCAGCTTAATAGCGCTTATTCACAATGAGCAGTTCTTC.

V gene TRBV5-1 combines with J gene TRBJ1-3; D is perhaps TRBD1 (5 bases). V shed 4 bases and J shed 4 bases, with 15 bases lying between them. This CDR3 has 15 amino acids. The germline V gene has CDR1 SGHRS and CDR2 YFSETQ. This CDR3 is CASSPPLGQGNTIYF. CDR3 coding DNA: TGCGCCAGCAGCCCACCTTTGGGGCAGGGAAACACCATATATTTT.